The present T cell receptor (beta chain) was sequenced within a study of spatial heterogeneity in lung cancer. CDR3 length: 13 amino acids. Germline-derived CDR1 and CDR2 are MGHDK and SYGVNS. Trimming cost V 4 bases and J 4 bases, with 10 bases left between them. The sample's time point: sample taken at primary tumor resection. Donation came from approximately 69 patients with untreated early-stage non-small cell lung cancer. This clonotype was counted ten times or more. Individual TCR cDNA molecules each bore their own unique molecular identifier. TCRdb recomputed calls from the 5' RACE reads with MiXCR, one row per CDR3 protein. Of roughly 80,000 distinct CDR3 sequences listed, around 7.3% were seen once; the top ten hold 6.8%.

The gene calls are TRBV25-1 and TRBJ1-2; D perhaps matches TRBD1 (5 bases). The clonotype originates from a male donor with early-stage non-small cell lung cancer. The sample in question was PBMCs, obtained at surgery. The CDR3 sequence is CASSGGPIYGYTF. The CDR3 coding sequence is TGTGCCAGCAGTGGGGGACCGATCTATGGCTACACCTTC.